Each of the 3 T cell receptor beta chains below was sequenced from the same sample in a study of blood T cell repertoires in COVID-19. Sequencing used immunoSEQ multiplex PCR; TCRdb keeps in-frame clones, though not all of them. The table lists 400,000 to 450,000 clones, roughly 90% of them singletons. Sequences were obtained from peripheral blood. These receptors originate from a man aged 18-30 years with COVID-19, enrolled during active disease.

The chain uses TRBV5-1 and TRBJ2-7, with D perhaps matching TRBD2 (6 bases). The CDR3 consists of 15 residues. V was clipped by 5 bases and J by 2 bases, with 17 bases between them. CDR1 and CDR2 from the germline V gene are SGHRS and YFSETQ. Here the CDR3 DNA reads TGCGCCAGCAGTTACTGGGGAGGAGTAACCTACGAGCAGTACTTC. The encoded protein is CASSYWGGVTYEQYF.

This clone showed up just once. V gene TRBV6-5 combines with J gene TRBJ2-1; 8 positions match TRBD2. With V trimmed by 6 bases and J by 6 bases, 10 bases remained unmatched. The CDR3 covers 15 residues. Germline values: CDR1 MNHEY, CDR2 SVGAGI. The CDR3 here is CASRPGLVVGNEQFF. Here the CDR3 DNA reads TGTGCCAGCAGACCGGGACTAGTAGTCGGCAATGAGCAGTTCTTC.

The chain's CDR3 is CASLFERSRGAFF. CDR3 nucleotide sequence: TGTGCCAGCCTCTTCGAGCGCTCTCGAGGGGCTTTCTTT. V usage is TRBV2 and J usage is TRBJ1-1; D is unresolved. The CDR3 extends over 13 amino acids. Germline V gene sequence: CDR1 SNHLY, CDR2 FYNNEI. The V end lost 8 bases, the J end lost 11 bases, and 21 bases lay between the germline ends.